What follows are 31 T cell receptor beta chains derived from one specimen sequenced in a study of human T cells and chemical hapten exposure. Regarding time point: healthy volunteer bleed at 6 weeks. From whole blood left unfractionated, total RNA was extracted. TCRdb reprocessed the RACE reads via MiXCR and lists one record per CDR3 protein. Seen here are under 90,000 distinct CDR3 sequences, about 8.7% observed once, and the top ten hold under 2%. The source material was whole blood. These receptors were collected from a male donor in good health. Some clones in this sample may be carry-over from other donors' samples.

J is TRBJ1-6 and V is TRBV20-1, with no clear D. Per germline, CDR1 DFQATT and CDR2 SNEGSKA (reference sequence). The CDR3 loop spans 15 amino acids. V was cut by 6 bases and J by 7 bases, with 19 bases left in between. Here the CDR3 DNA reads TGCAGTGCCCTTGACATGTCCAACGCGAATTCACCCCTCCACTTT. Protein sequence: CSALDMSNANSPLHF.

This sequence joins TRBV20-1 and TRBJ2-3; D perhaps matches TRBD2 (6 bases). Germline V gene sequence: CDR1 DFQATT, CDR2 SNEGSKA (reference sequence). The V end lost 3 bases, the J end lost 0 bases, and 19 bases lay between the germline ends. The CDR3 consists of 17 residues. The CDR3 DNA sequence: TGCAGTGCTAGTCTTGCGGGATCTTACTCTAGCACAGATACGCAGTATTTT. Translation gives CSASLAGSYSSTDTQYF.

J is TRBJ2-3 and V is TRBV27; 7 nucleotides agree with TRBD2. The germline V gene encodes CDR1 MNHEY and CDR2 SMNVEV (reference sequence). V lost 4 bases and J lost 2; bases outside the gene matches: 6. This CDR3 is built from 15 residues. The DNA for the CDR3 is TGTGCCAGCAGTTGGACTAGACCACTCACAGATACGCAGTATTTT. It yields the protein CASSWTRPLTDTQYF.

The sample holds many counts of this clonotype. The chain links TRBV29-1 to TRBJ2-7; D is perhaps TRBD2 (6 bases). This CDR3 spans 15 amino acids. Trimming stripped 3 bases from V and 0 bases from J, with 15 bases between. Looked up from germline, CDR1 is SQVTM and CDR2 is ANQGSEA. The CDR3: CSVEYLAGSSYEQYF. The CDR3 coding sequence is TGCAGCGTTGAGTATTTGGCGGGGAGCTCCTACGAGCAGTACTTC.

The sample holds a few counts of this clonotype. This rearrangement joins TRBV12-3 or TRBV12-4 to TRBJ1-1; D is perhaps TRBD1 (5 bases). V shed 6 bases and J shed 0 bases, with 11 bases lying between them. The CDR3 spans 14 residues. The CDR3 bases are TGTGCCAGCAGCCGGACAAACATGAACACTGAAGCTTTCTTT. Amino acids: CASSRTNMNTEAFF.

This clonotype was counted a few times. The V call is TRBV7-9, the J call TRBJ1-2; D ambiguous. CDR3 length equals 14 residues. V gave up 1 base and J gave up 4 bases, with 10 bases separating them. Looked up from germline, CDR1 is SEHNR and CDR2 is FQNEAQ (reference sequence). The chain's CDR3 is CASSLVPVSYGYTF. In DNA, the CDR3 is TGTGCCAGCAGCTTAGTCCCGGTCTCCTATGGCTACACCTTC.

This clonotype has just a few counts. The chain links TRBV11-2 to TRBJ2-5; D may correspond to TRBD1 or TRBD2 (5 bases each). The CDR3 covers 15 residues. Per the germline V gene, CDR1 is SGHAT and CDR2 is FQNNGV. V lost 5 bases and J 5 bases, leaving 18 bases between the germline ends. CDR3 coding DNA: TGTGCCAGCAGCGCCGAGAGGTCGGGGCTCGAGACCCAGTACTTC. Residues: CASSAERSGLETQYF.

The chain employs TRBV29-1 and TRBJ1-1; D perhaps matches TRBD1 (6 bases). Germline-derived CDR1 and CDR2 are SQVTM and ANQGSEA. Trimming cost V 4 bases and J 0 bases, with 12 bases left between them. The CDR3 has 14 residues. The CDR3 DNA sequence: TGCAGCGTTGGGGGGCGGGGAATGAACACTGAAGCTTTCTTT. This gives the protein CSVGGRGMNTEAFF.

The V gene is TRBV5-1, the J gene TRBJ2-5; the match to TRBD2 covers 16 bases. V trimming: 4 bases; J trimming: 3 bases; junction bases outside the gene matches: 9. Per germline, CDR1 SGHRS and CDR2 YFSETQ. This CDR3 is 18 amino acids long. CDR3 loop: CASSEGLAGGPVKETQYF. Written as DNA, the CDR3 is TGCGCCAGCAGCGAGGGACTAGCGGGAGGGCCAGTCAAAGAGACCCAGTACTTC.

This clonotype has more than one count but fewer than ten. This chain connects TRBV24-1 to TRBJ2-3; a weak D match, TRBD1 (6 bases). With 9 bases removed from V and 3 bases from J, the gap between germline ends came to 12 bases. Germline lookup yields CDR1 KGHDR and CDR2 SFDVKD. This CDR3 has 13 residues. CDR3 bases: TGTGCCACCGCAGGGGATCGGACAGATACGCAGTATTTT. As protein: CATAGDRTDTQYF.

In DNA form, the CDR3 reads TGTGCCACCAGTCCCGCAGGCCGAGGGAACGAGCAGTACTTC. This encodes CATSPAGRGNEQYF. The V gene is TRBV15, the J gene TRBJ2-7; TRBD2 might be the D (5 bases). Deletions cut 6 bases from V and 5 bases from J, with 17 bases between. Germline V gene sequence: CDR1 LNHNV, CDR2 YYDKDF (reference sequence). There are 14 residues in the CDR3.

This clonotype was recorded a few times. The chain recombines TRBV20-1 with TRBJ2-7, with D possibly TRBD1 on 6 matching bases. V lost 3 bases and J lost 1, with 25 bases in between. Germline V gene lookup returns CDR1 DFQATT and CDR2 SNEGSKA (reference sequence). This CDR3 has 18 residues. In DNA, the CDR3 is TGCAGTGCTAGTTGGACTTTTAAATTGGGACACGATTCCTACGAGCAGTACTTC. Translation: CSASWTFKLGHDSYEQYF.

This clonotype was recorded a few times. This chain joins TRBV25-1 and TRBJ2-7; 8 positions match TRBD1. The trim removed 4 bases at V and 0 bases at J, leaving 11 bases unmatched. Germline V gene sequence: CDR1 MGHDK, CDR2 SYGVNS. CDR3 length: 17 residues. The CDR3, as DNA: TGTGCCAGCAGTGGCCGGATCAGGGGGCAGGGCTCCTACGAGCAGTACTTC. Encoded protein: CASSGRIRGQGSYEQYF.

About this clonotype: This may be a read error, as it is one base from a much larger clone. The chain uses TRBV12-3 or TRBV12-4 and TRBJ1-5; D gene uncertain. The CDR3 contains 12 residues. The CDR3 DNA sequence: TGTGCCAGCAGTTTTTTCAATCAGTCCCAGCATTTT. This translates into CASSFFNQSQHF.

The rearrangement links TRBV6-1 to TRBJ1-5; D possibly corresponds to TRBD1 (6 bases). Between the trimmed V and J ends, which lost 1 base and 6 bases, there was a span of 13 bases. The CDR3 runs to 15 residues. CDR1 and CDR2 (germline): MNHNS, SASEGT. The CDR3 region is CASSEVTGRAQPQHF. CDR3 DNA: TGTGCCAGCAGTGAAGTCACAGGGAGGGCTCAGCCCCAGCATTTT.

This clonotype appeared many times. The chain carries TRBV3-1 and TRBJ2-6; D remains ambiguous. This CDR3 has 19 amino acids. Germline CDR1 and CDR2: LGHDT and YNNKEL (reference sequence). V lost 4 bases and J lost 0, with 19 bases in between. The CDR3 nucleotides read TGTGCCAGCAGCCCCGCAGTGAGTTACGATACCTCTGGGGCCAACGTCCTGACTTTC. It translates to CASSPAVSYDTSGANVLTF.

This clonotype was counted at least ten times. This rearrangement joins TRBV3-1 to TRBJ1-2; D call uncertain. The CDR3 loop spans 18 amino acids. V was trimmed by 3 bases and J by 0 bases, leaving 20 bases between them. CDR1 is LGHDT and CDR2 is YNNKEL in the germline V gene (reference sequence). The CDR3 here is CASSQRRPFRWANYGYTF. For the CDR3, the DNA is TGTGCCAGCAGCCAGCGACGGCCATTCCGATGGGCTAACTATGGCTACACCTTC.

This clonotype showed up many times. V gene TRBV29-1 combines with J gene TRBJ2-3; D not resolved. This CDR3 spans 11 amino acids. CDR1 is SQVTM and CDR2 is ANQGSEA in the germline V gene. V was trimmed by 3 bases and J by 14 bases, leaving 15 bases between them. CDR3 DNA sequence: TGCAGCGTTGATTTTCTAAAGCCTCCGTATTTT. Protein product: CSVDFLKPPYF.

This clonotype appeared a few times. The chain is built from TRBV4-1 and TRBJ2-5, with D unclear. V shed 4 bases and J shed 5 bases, with 11 bases lying between them. The CDR3 consists of 13 residues. CDR1 is MGHRA, CDR2 YSYEKL, per germline. Here the CDR3 DNA reads TGCGCCAGCAGCCGTGTCCTAGGGGAGACCCAGTACTTC. Encoded protein: CASSRVLGETQYF.

A remark on this clonotype: A much bigger clone sits one base away, suggesting this may be a read error. The genes are TRBV12-3 or TRBV12-4 and TRBJ1-1; possible D gene TRBD1, 6 bases. The CDR3 covers 15 residues. V was shortened by 5 bases and J by 4 bases, with 17 bases between the two germline ends. The CDR3 nucleotides are TGTGCCAGCAGTGGGGTCCTGATAGGGGGCACTGAAGCTTTCTTT. It specifies CASSGVLIGGTEAFF.

This clonotype was detected only a few times. The J gene is TRBJ1-1, the V gene TRBV6-2 or TRBV6-3; TRBD1 is a possible D gene (6 bases). From germline, CDR1 is MNHEY and CDR2 SVGEGT. The CDR3 contains 14 residues. Trimming took 5 bases from V and 1 from J, leaving 11 bases between them. The CDR3 loop reads CASSTRRGNTEAFF. As DNA, the CDR3 is TGTGCCAGCAGTACTCGCAGGGGGAACACTGAAGCTTTCTTT.

This clonotype was picked up a small number of times. V usage is TRBV5-1 and J usage is TRBJ1-1, with TRBD1 matching 7 bases. In germline, CDR1 is SGHRS, CDR2 YFSETQ. J gave up 11 bases and V 0 bases, and 10 bases lay outside the gene matches. The CDR3 extends over 14 amino acids. The CDR3 sequence is CASSLGQGLKQAFF. CDR3 sequence (DNA): TGCGCCAGCAGCTTGGGACAGGGCCTGAAACAGGCTTTCTTT.

This clonotype was observed a handful of times. This chain uses TRBV9 with TRBJ2-3; tentative D call: TRBD1 (5 bases). There are 16 residues in the CDR3. Germline lookup yields CDR1 SGDLS and CDR2 YYNGEE. Trimming pared 4 bases from V and 2 bases from J, leaving 17 bases between. The CDR3 DNA is TGTGCCAGCAGCCCGGTCCACGGCAGGGCCACAGATACGCAGTATTTT. It encodes CASSPVHGRATDTQYF. Together with reference TRBV9 and TRBJ2-3, the CDR3 gives the full variable domain: DSGVTQTPKHLITATGQRVTLRCSPRSGDLSVYWYQQSLDQGLQFLIQYYNGEERAKGNILERFSAQQFPDLHSELNLSSLELGDSALYFCASSPVHGRATDTQYFGPGTRLTVL.

This clonotype occurred a few times. The genes are TRBV6-2 or TRBV6-3 and TRBJ2-2; D is unclear. With 2 bases removed from V and 9 bases from J, the gap between germline ends came to 4 bases. Germline CDR1 reads MNHEY; CDR2 reads SVGEGT. This CDR3 comprises 11 residues. CDR3 region: CASSYERELFF. In nucleotides, the CDR3 is TGTGCCAGCAGTTACGAAAGGGAGCTGTTTTTT.

The J gene is TRBJ2-1, the V gene TRBV7-9; D uncertain. CDR1 is SEHNR and CDR2 is FQNEAQ in the germline V gene (reference sequence). Trimming pared 5 bases from V and 9 bases from J, leaving 11 bases between. The CDR3 spans 12 residues. DNA for the CDR3: TGTGCCAGCAGCCCTTTCTTGGGTGAGCAGTTCTTC. It codes for CASSPFLGEQFF.

This clonotype came up a few times. The chain links TRBV20-1 to TRBJ2-7; 10 bases fit TRBD1. The trim removed 0 bases at V and 5 bases at J, leaving 7 bases unmatched. Germline loops: CDR1 DFQATT, CDR2 SNEGSKA (reference sequence). The CDR3 runs 15 residues. CDR3 DNA sequence: TGCAGTGCTAGAGATACGGGGACAGGGGCGCACGAGCAGTACTTC. Translating gives CSARDTGTGAHEQYF.

This clonotype was seen only a few times. The genes are TRBV20-1 and TRBJ2-5, with 8 bases that match TRBD2. CDR1 DFQATT and CDR2 SNEGSKA come from the germline V gene (reference sequence). Trimming cost V 6 bases and J 4 bases; bases outside gene matches: 13. The CDR3 contains 15 residues. In DNA, the CDR3 is TGCAGTGCCGCGAAGACGGGAGGGGGGTTAGAGACCCAGTACTTC. It is translated as CSAAKTGGGLETQYF.

This clonotype was recorded many times. The chain links TRBV4-3 to TRBJ2-7, with D maybe TRBD1 (6 bases). Trimming removed 3 bases at V and 1 base at J, with 13 bases between. CDR1 and CDR2 from the germline V gene are LGHNA and YSLEER. The CDR3 sequence is 15 residues long. The CDR3 spells CASSHGTDSSYEQYF. The CDR3 nucleotides are TGCGCCAGCAGCCACGGAACGGACAGTTCCTACGAGCAGTACTTC.

V is TRBV5-1 and J is TRBJ2-1; no reliable D call. CDR3 length equals 14 residues. The germline V gene has CDR1 SGHRS and CDR2 YFSETQ. Deletions cut 4 bases from V and 0 bases from J, with 8 bases between. CDR3 coding DNA: TGCGCCAGCAGCGCGGACCCCTCCTACAATGAGCAGTTCTTC. This gives the protein CASSADPSYNEQFF.

The V call is TRBV7-2, the J call TRBJ2-5; the match to TRBD1 covers 10 bases. V lost 3 bases and J lost 4; bases outside the gene matches: 5. CDR1 and CDR2 from the germline V gene are SGHTA and FQGNSA. CDR3 size: 15 residues. The CDR3 sequence: CASSLDRGLGETQYF. The CDR3 coding sequence is TGTGCCAGCAGCTTGGACAGGGGGTTAGGAGAGACCCAGTACTTC.

This clonotype was picked up a small number of times. In DNA form, the CDR3 reads TGTGCCAGCAGTATCGGGACAGACTACGAGCAGTACTTC. Its protein product is CASSIGTDYEQYF. This chain uses TRBV12-3 or TRBV12-4 with TRBJ2-7; 7 bases align to TRBD1. Trimming took 5 bases from V and 3 from J; bases not matched to a gene: 4. The CDR3 is 13 amino acids.